The 8 T cell receptor beta chains in this list originate from one sample, sequenced in a study of blood T cell repertoires in COVID-19. This table comes from immunoSEQ multiplex PCR, and its TCRdb copy is limited to in-frame clones, with some not included. Of 60,000 to 65,000 clones in the sample, approximately 80% were seen once. Material for sequencing was peripheral blood. These receptors all stem from an elderly woman with acute or convalescent COVID-19.

The chain employs TRBV20-1 and TRBJ2-7, with 10 bases matching TRBD1. The V gene end was trimmed by 3 bases and the J gene end by 1 base; junction bases not matched to a gene: 9. The V gene's germline CDR1 is DFQATT and CDR2 SNEGSKA (reference sequence). The CDR3 loop spans 16 amino acids. Here the CDR3 reads CSASKPGTGVSYEQYF. The CDR3 DNA sequence: TGCAGTGCTAGTAAACCCGGGACAGGGGTATCCTACGAGCAGTACTTC.

This chain connects TRBV6-5 to TRBJ2-7, with TRBD1 matching 7 bases. Unmatched junction bases numbered 11, after V lost 5 bases and J lost 7 bases. Germline CDR1 MNHEY, CDR2 SVGAGI. The CDR3 spans 14 residues. For the CDR3, the DNA is TGTGCCAGCAGTCGACAGGGCATGACGGGGGAGCAGTACTTC. This translates into CASSRQGMTGEQYF.

The rearrangement joins TRBV30 to TRBJ2-1; D not resolved. The CDR3 runs to 11 residues. Germline V gene sequence: CDR1 GTSNPN, CDR2 SVGIG (reference sequence). V was pared by 0 bases and J by 7 bases, with 4 bases between. The CDR3 loop reads CAWSVRNEQFF. CDR3 coding DNA: TGTGCCTGGAGTGTACGGAATGAGCAGTTCTTC.

The chain recombines TRBV18 with TRBJ2-1, with TRBD2 identical over 9 bases. Trimming took 3 bases from V and 8 from J; bases not matched to a gene: 8. CDR1 and CDR2 from the germline V gene are KGHSH and LQKENI. The CDR3 length is 15 residues. DNA of the CDR3: TGTGCCAGCTCACCGATGGGACTAGCTGCGGATGAGCAGTTCTTC. Amino acid sequence: CASSPMGLAADEQFF. The variable domain in full, with the rest retrieved from reference TRBV18 and TRBJ2-1, is NAGVMQNPRHLVRRRGQEARLRCSPMKGHSHVYWYRQLPEEGLKFMVYLQKENIIDESGMPKERFSAEFPKEGPSILRIQQVVRGDSAAYFCASSPMGLAADEQFFGPGTRLTVL.

The V call is TRBV28, the J call TRBJ1-5; D gene unclear. V lost 3 bases and J 6 bases, leaving 9 bases between the germline ends. CDR3 length equals 13 residues. Per the germline V gene, CDR1 is MDHEN and CDR2 is SYDVKM. CDR3 residues: CASSLRRPQPQHF. The CDR3 DNA is TGTGCCAGCAGTTTGCGGCGCCCTCAGCCCCAGCATTTT.

The chain is built from TRBV30 and TRBJ1-6; TRBD1 matches at 12 bases. J gave up 10 bases and V 4 bases, and 11 bases lay outside the gene matches. This CDR3 spans 16 amino acids. Germline-derived CDR1 and CDR2 are GTSNPN and SVGIG (reference sequence). The CDR3 here is CAWNRDRGLPRSPLHF. The CDR3 region has the DNA TGTGCCTGGAACCGGGACAGGGGGCTGCCGCGGTCACCCCTCCACTTT.

The gene calls are TRBV29-1 and TRBJ2-1; no reliable D call. The CDR3 is made up of 13 amino acids. Per the germline V gene, CDR1 is SQVTM and CDR2 is ANQGSEA. V was clipped by 4 bases and J by 10 bases, with 17 bases between them. CDR3 bases: TGCAGCGTTGTTGTTACTTCGTCACGCGAGCAGTTCTTC. It specifies CSVVVTSSREQFF.

The chain combines TRBV29-1 with TRBJ2-5; 9 positions agree with TRBD2. J gave up 1 base and V 6 bases, and 9 bases lay outside the gene matches. CDR1 is SQVTM and CDR2 is ANQGSEA in the germline V gene. The CDR3 contains 15 residues. CDR3 bases: TGCAGCGTGACCGAGACTAGCGGAGGCCAAGAGACCCAGTACTTC. Protein product: CSVTETSGGQETQYF.